The T cell receptor beta chain under discussion was sequenced for a study of cytomegalovirus exposure and HLA in healthy donors (dated by TCRdb to about 2017). Regarding the complete study: In an earlier analysis of under 750 of the donors, approximately 260 Gb of sequence data and 117 million unique TCR beta sequences from 150 million to 200 million T cells were reported. Rather than drawing on any new phenotypic data, the later analysis identified candidate immune exposures from TCR beta sequences and the way those sequences occurred across donors. The aim of the study was to test whether cataloging public T cell receptors could identify signatures of past pathogen exposure. A later genetic analysis used genome-wide SNP genotypes for 398 of the 666 donors, treating that subset as a discovery cohort. The study combined high-throughput TCR immunosequencing, statistical association of individual TCRs with disease status, and machine learning to predict cytomegalovirus infection status. Alongside the repertoire data, information on donor age, sex, ethnicity and CMV serostatus was compiled. On average, roughly 250,000 unique TCR beta nucleotide sequences were sequenced per donor among about 400 genotyped donors of the cohort, with 15% to 20% of those sequences being non-productive. Along with the approximately 700-subject first cohort, a separate validation cohort of over a hundred different subjects was used. All discovery cohort repertoires had been generated using a single sequencing platform. Because of strong linkage in the cohort, four to six DR-DQ haplotypes were treated as single units for association and clustering. A later analysis re-examined previously published TCR beta repertoires from roughly 720 donors and added high-resolution HLA genotyping to investigate patterns of TCR occurrence. Roughly 310 gigabases of sequencing data and approximately 80 million unique TCR sequences were included in an early release covering under 650 HLA-typed donors. Typing coverage varied by locus: about 620-630 donors for A, B, C, DRB1 and DQB1; roughly 560 for DQA1; more than 600 for DPA1; fewer than 480 for DPB1. The T cell repertoires of 666 subjects were profiled by immunosequencing and related to cytomegalovirus serostatus. Class I and class II HLA loci were covered by the typing at four-digit resolution. Of the 350 to 450 genotyped donors, 65% to 90% were placed in the genetic ancestry cluster associated with self-reported Caucasian donors. To decide whether each TCR beta V gene segment behaved as functional or pseudogenic, an earlier analysis of approximately 590 of the donors relied on high-throughput TCR beta sequencing. Here is what the overall study found, with its caveats: Compared with the roughly 710-donor mean, donors in an Asian-associated ancestry cluster had fewer N-insertions in productive TCRs, according to a later genetic analysis. Linkage disequilibrium might explain the correlated functional status among segregating V segments, but an unknown experimental factor could not be ruled out. The classifier was reported to diagnose cytomegalovirus status with high specificity and sensitivity in both the original and validation cohorts. A total of 164 TCR beta chains were listed by the study as associated with cytomegalovirus. A cluster of highly shared sequence variants was judged likely to be a technical artifact of the sequencing pipeline. According to a later analysis, most CMV-associated TCR beta chains appeared to be HLA-restricted, and the HLA associations seemed to be driven largely by CMV exposure. The cohort was sequenced for TCR beta chains only, and without alpha or paired-chain data the features that could be detected were limited. The presence/absence analyses assumed that sequencing depth was roughly uniform across donors, and that assumption may not be true. Specific HLA alleles were associated with about 17,000 TCR beta sequences at a false discovery rate of 0.05 in a later analysis. The authors suggested that the approach could potentially be extended to other disease states and immunological phenotypes. Because some donors lacked HLA typing at each locus, the association tests relied only on the typed subset. A few of the identified cytomegalovirus-associated TCR beta chains were confirmed in vitro to be specific for cytomegalovirus antigens. An association between a missense DCLRE1C variant and V-gene and J-gene trimming of TCR beta chains was found in a later genetic analysis and replicated in an independent cohort. A further reported finding was that TCR beta sequences accurately predicted the HLA-A and HLA-B alleles for most subjects in the first cohort. When HLA alleles, especially DR and DQ, strongly co-occurred, TCR associations were difficult to assign to individual alleles. Some IMGT-functional V segments, including TRBV6-2 and TRBV6-3, could not be told apart with the 87-base-pair reads, so those segments were excluded. Across donors, most TCR sequences were observed very rarely, whereas some public TCRs were present in many individuals. About 17 rarely observed V segments, including chromosome 9 orphons, were excluded from the earlier analysis of approximately 500 of the donors because counts were too low. In a later analysis, HLA-associated TCR beta chains showed more clonal expansion and lower generation probabilities than non-associated chains that were equally common. A later analysis reported that several top co-occurrence clusters appeared linked to parvovirus B19, influenza, CMV and Epstein-Barr virus. The only immune exposure information available for the cohort was CMV serostatus. In an earlier analysis of 450 to 750 of the donors, most TCR beta V segments appeared in productive rearrangements about 87% or about 30% of the time, broadly matching IMGT annotations. In a later analysis, TCR association rates were found to vary across HLA loci, with the most associated TCRs seen for DRB1 alleles and the fewest for HLA-C alleles.

The cohort comprised some 700 healthy bone marrow donors. Cohort members were all nominally healthy when sampled, although unrecorded immune exposures were likely present. The donor tested CMV seropositive and was one of the 289 seropositive cohort members. A peripheral blood sample was provided by each donor, and peripheral blood mononuclear cells were used for TCR beta sequencing. Genomic DNA extraction from the blood cell samples was performed with the Qiagen DNeasy Blood Extraction Kit. The CDR3 runs 15 amino acids, cysteine and phenylalanine included. Here the CDR3 DNA is all that survives: 45 bases in frame from base 1. Looking up the germline V gene (reference sequence) yields CDR1 MNHEY and CDR2 SMNVEV. Ends trimmed: V by 2 bases, J by 6 bases; bases unmatched to a gene: 4. Comments on this clone: The specificity of this receptor is unknown. Base qualities are not recorded, but no much larger clone differs from it by a single base.

Library preparation was by the immunoSEQ multiplex PCR assay. A mixture of 60 forward primers for TCR Vbeta segments and 13 reverse primers for TCR Jbeta segments was used in the multiplex PCR. Amplification of the CDR3 region of rearranged TCR beta genes was performed with a multiplex PCR assay on genomic DNA. On the Illumina HiSeq System, the amplified TCR beta libraries were sequenced as 87-base-pair reads. As for the original processing: In a later analysis, 80 million or so unique TCR beta chains were counted across the approximately 640 repertoires, and approximately 9.9 million of these chains were shared by at least two donors. A nearest-neighbor algorithm error-corrected the raw reads and collapsed the reads into unique sequences, merging closely related sequences to remove PCR and sequencing errors. To assign V, D and J gene segments, CDR3 sequences were aligned to IMGT reference sequences. For a sequence to be retained, a match of at least six nucleotides was required to both a V gene segment and a J gene segment. A rearrangement was called productive if the CDR3 had no stop codons and remained in frame with V and J, and every other rearrangement was called non-productive. Following IMGT convention, CDR3 was defined as the stretch from the second conserved V-encoded cysteine to the conserved J-encoded phenylalanine. The earlier analysis of some 600 of the donors excluded sequences that lacked an unambiguous match to a single V gene segment. An earlier analysis of several hundred of the donors called V segments functional above 56.7% productive rearrangements and segregating when the between-donor standard deviation exceeded 5%. A statistical classification framework was developed to diagnose cytomegalovirus status using the catalog of TCR beta chain sequences. A later analysis assigned V and J genes by comparing TCR nucleotide sequences with IMGT/GENE-DB human TR gene sequences. The TCRdist pipeline was used in a later analysis to assign CDR3 sequences and most-parsimonious VDJ recombination scenarios. A later analysis defined each TCR beta chain by its CDR3 amino acid sequence plus V-gene family, and excluded reads lacking a unique V-gene family. A later analysis removed 500 to 600 highly shared, low-generation-probability nucleotide sequences to deal with suspected cross-contamination and a sequencing artifact. For each public chain, a later analysis derived a clonal expansion index from normalized ranks of inferred template counts within each repertoire. Generation probabilities in a later analysis came from a VDJ recombination model fitted to out-of-frame rearrangements, and those results were checked against IGoR. In a later analysis, hypergeometric tests were used to score TCR-TCR, TCR-HLA and TCR-CMV co-occurrence, with a repertoire-size bias correction applied to TCR pairs. False discovery rates were estimated in a later analysis by permuting HLA or CMV assignments 20 times. In a later analysis, co-occurring TCRs were grouped with DBSCAN, and TCRdist sequence similarity was added when clustering was performed within HLA-allele-positive subsets. Repertoires with fewer than 30,000 or more than 120,000 public chains, plus five repertoires with anomalous nucleotide sharing, were excluded from co-occurrence clustering. TCRdb re-hosts the immuneACCESS table, in-frame sequences only. Its copies lack some clones; in the studies checked, an unresolved V gene accounts for under half of them, and the cause for the rest is not known. The DNA was the basis for D and trimming; V, J and clone size are from that table. A total of about 140,000 clones appear in this sample, roughly 74% of them only once. About 2.2% of the sample goes to the ten largest clones.

Recombination linked TRBV27 to TRBJ2-2, and 9 junctional nucleotides match TRBD1. This TCR was recovered from a woman between 18 and 29 years old in good health and CMV-seropositive. Material for sequencing was PBMCs. The CDR3 region: CASSLGTGSPGELFF. The nucleotides are TGTGCCAGCAGTTTAGGGACAGGGTCCCCCGGGGAGCTGTTTTTT.